These 30 T cell receptor beta chains were sequenced from one sample in a study of cytomegalovirus exposure and HLA in healthy donors. The table came from immunoSEQ multiplex PCR; TCRdb's copy has only in-frame clones and leaves some out. The profile covers roughly 120,000 clones, with 70% to 90% appearing a single time and about 6% taken by the ten largest. The specimen was PBMCs. The receptors shown here come from a woman aged 18-29 years in good health and CMV-seropositive.

Remarks on this clone: Sequence at one end of the junction differs from germline and may be a read error. This CDR3 reads CASSLVSEGNTEAFF. DNA for the CDR3: TGTGCTAGCAGCTTAGTGTCGGAGGGGAACACTGAAGCTTTCTTT. The genes are TRBV7-7 and TRBJ1-1; D unresolved. The germline gives CDR1 SSHAT, CDR2 FNYEAQ (reference sequence). This CDR3 is 15 amino acids long.

The chain recombines TRBV5-1 with TRBJ2-3; no definite D call. CDR1 is SGHRS and CDR2 is YFSETQ in the germline V gene. The V and J ends lost 5 bases and 0 bases respectively, with 13 bases between them. This CDR3 spans 15 amino acids. CDR3 amino acids: CASRLQSTSTDTQYF. In DNA, the CDR3 is TGCGCCAGCAGGCTCCAATCCACTAGCACAGATACGCAGTATTTT. Combining the CDR3 with reference TRBV5-1 and TRBJ2-3 gives the whole variable domain KAGVTQTPRYLIKTRGQQVTLSCSPISGHRSVSWYQQTPGQGLQFLFEYFSETQRNKGNFPGRFSGRQFSNSRSEMNVSTLELGDSALYLCASRLQSTSTDTQYFGPGTRLTVL.

This clone was seen once. The chain joins TRBV30 to TRBJ1-4; possibly TRBD1 for D (6 bases). V was shortened by 3 bases and J by 7 bases, with 12 bases between the two germline ends. The CDR3 is 13 residues long. Germline lookup yields CDR1 GTSNPN and CDR2 SVGIG (reference sequence). CDR3 bases: TGTGCCTGGAGCTCAGGGGCCCCTGAAAAACTGTTTTTT. Protein product: CAWSSGAPEKLFF. Full variable domain (remainder filled in from reference TRBV30 and TRBJ1-4): SQTIHQWPATLVQPVGSPLSLECTVEGTSNPNLYWYRQAAGRGLQLLFYSVGIGQISSEVPQNLSASRPQDRQFILSSKKLLLSDSGFYLCAWSSGAPEKLFFGSGTQLSVL.

This chain connects TRBV5-1 to TRBJ2-2, with TRBD2 as a possible D gene (5 bases). The CDR3 spans 14 residues. The germline CDR1 and CDR2 sequences are SGHRS and YFSETQ. V lost 0 bases, J lost 3 bases, and 6 bases lay in between. The CDR3 region is CASSLGADTGELFF. The CDR3, as DNA: TGCGCCAGCAGCTTGGGAGCGGACACCGGGGAGCTGTTTTTT. The full variable domain, completed using reference TRBV5-1 and TRBJ2-2, is KAGVTQTPRYLIKTRGQQVTLSCSPISGHRSVSWYQQTPGQGLQFLFEYFSETQRNKGNFPGRFSGRQFSNSRSEMNVSTLELGDSALYLCASSLGADTGELFFGEGSRLTVL.

The rearrangement joins TRBV30 to TRBJ1-4, with D possibly matching TRBD1 (5 bases). CDR1 GTSNPN and CDR2 SVGIG come from the germline V gene (reference sequence). Between the trimmed V and J ends, which lost 1 base and 7 bases, there was a span of 19 bases. The CDR3 runs 16 residues. The CDR3 nucleotides read TGTGCCTGGAGTGGGAAGATCGGCCGGGGGTTTGAAAAACTGTTTTTT. Protein: CAWSGKIGRGFEKLFF. Filled out from reference TRBV30 and TRBJ1-4, the complete variable domain reads SQTIHQWPATLVQPVGSPLSLECTVEGTSNPNLYWYRQAAGRGLQLLFYSVGIGQISSEVPQNLSASRPQDRQFILSSKKLLLSDSGFYLCAWSGKIGRGFEKLFFGSGTQLSVL.

In the case of this clone: The junction differs from germline at one of its ends, possibly a read error. V gene TRBV4-1 combines with J gene TRBJ2-2, with a weak D call TRBD2 (7 bases). Germline values: CDR1 MGHRA, CDR2 YSYEKL. The CDR3 runs to 11 residues. CDR3: CASSQRGGLFF. CDR3 bases: TGCGCCAGCAGCCAAAGGGGGGGGCTGTTTTTT.

The chain recombines TRBV4-2 with TRBJ2-1; no clear D gene. The V end was cut by 1 base, the J end by 5 bases, with 18 bases between. Germline-derived CDR1 and CDR2 are LGHNA and YNFKEQ. The length of the CDR3 is 17 residues. CDR3 DNA sequence: TGTGCCAGCAGCCAAGCAAATCGTAGGAGTTCCCACAATGAGCAGTTCTTC. Its translation: CASSQANRRSSHNEQFF.

As DNA, the CDR3 is TGTGCCAGCAGGTCGACTCAGGGGCCCCCGTCCCCCTCGTACTTC. Protein sequence: CASRSTQGPPSPSYF. This chain connects TRBV7-9 to TRBJ2-7; perhaps TRBD1 as D (6 bases). Between the trimmed V and J ends, which lost 6 bases and 12 bases, there was a span of 27 bases. CDR1 and CDR2 from the germline V gene are SEHNR and FQNEAQ (reference sequence). This CDR3 contains 15 residues.

The chain is built from TRBV7-9 and TRBJ1-2; TRBD1 agrees at 9 bases. After removal of 3 bases from V and 7 bases from J, the junction contained 3 bases not matched to a gene. Germline V gene lookup returns CDR1 SEHNR and CDR2 FQNEAQ (reference sequence). The CDR3 has 13 amino acids. The CDR3 spells CASSLDRGIGYTF. CDR3 nucleotides: TGTGCCAGCAGCTTGGACAGGGGCATTGGCTACACCTTC.

The rearrangement uses TRBV5-6 and TRBJ2-3, with unresolved D. Trimming left V 3 bases short and J 3 bases short, with 8 bases between. The CDR3 spans 13 residues. Germline-derived CDR1 and CDR2 are SGHDT and YYEEEE. The CDR3 nucleotides are TGTGCCAGCAGCTACCGTAGAACAGATACGCAGTATTTT. Protein product: CASSYRRTDTQYF.

The chain couples TRBV29-1 to TRBJ2-7; TRBD1 matches 11 bases. Germline trimming cut 7 bases from V and 3 bases from J; bases unmatched to any gene: 2. The germline V gene encodes CDR1 SQVTM and CDR2 ANQGSEA. This CDR3 contains 12 residues. CDR3 nucleotide sequence: TGCAGCGCGGGACAGGGGGGCTACGAGCAGTACTTC. Translated: CSAGQGGYEQYF.

V usage is TRBV30 and J usage is TRBJ2-2; 9 bases fit TRBD2. Germline V lookup: CDR1 GTSNPN, CDR2 SVGIG (reference sequence). This CDR3 has 14 residues. The ends lost 4 bases at V and 2 bases at J; junction bases unmatched: 2. The CDR3: CAWTGLANTGELFF. The CDR3 DNA sequence: TGTGCCTGGACGGGACTAGCCAACACCGGGGAGCTGTTTTTT.

The chain joins TRBV9 to TRBJ2-1; tentative D call: TRBD2 (5 bases). CDR3 length: 13 amino acids. V lost 4 bases to trimming and J lost 7 bases, with 12 bases between them. From germline, CDR1 is SGDLS and CDR2 YYNGEE. In DNA form, the CDR3 reads TGTGCCAGCAGCTCAACCGGGGAGAATGAGCAGTTCTTC. Protein product: CASSSTGENEQFF.

In its sample, this clone was seen a few times. The chain links TRBV5-1 to TRBJ1-2, with D unclear. Germline V gene data show CDR1 as SGHRS and CDR2 as YFSETQ. The CDR3 runs to 15 residues. Trimming shortened V by 0 bases and J by 4 bases, and 13 bases separated the two germline ends. The CDR3 nucleotides are TGCGCCAGCAGCTTGGACCCTCCCCTATGCTATGGCTACACCTTC. Protein sequence: CASSLDPPLCYGYTF.

The chain couples TRBV5-6 to TRBJ2-2; 7 bases match TRBD1. Germline V lookup: CDR1 SGHDT, CDR2 YYEEEE. The CDR3 has 15 amino acids. With V trimmed by 3 bases and J by 4 bases, 6 bases remained unmatched. CDR3 protein: CASSYGTATTGELFF. DNA for the CDR3: TGTGCCAGCAGCTACGGGACAGCGACCACCGGGGAGCTGTTTTTT.

The chain recombines TRBV4-3 with TRBJ2-1; D gene ambiguous. Between the trimmed V and J ends, which lost 0 bases and 10 bases, there was a span of 10 bases. The V gene's germline CDR1 is LGHNA and CDR2 YSLEER. There are 13 residues in the CDR3. CDR3 region: CASSQEVVREQFF. The CDR3, as DNA: TGCGCCAGCAGCCAAGAAGTGGTGCGGGAGCAGTTCTTC.

CDR3 bases: TGTGCCTGGAGTACAGGATACTACGAGCAGTACTTC. This codes for CAWSTGYYEQYF. J is TRBJ2-7 and V is TRBV30, with TRBD1 as a possible D gene (5 bases). This CDR3 spans 12 amino acids. Trimming took off 2 bases at V and 3 bases at J, with 8 bases between the two ends. CDR1 GTSNPN and CDR2 SVGIG come from the germline V gene (reference sequence).

The chain couples TRBV19 to TRBJ1-5; 7 bases align to TRBD1. The CDR3 consists of 17 residues. Germline values: CDR1 LNHDA, CDR2 SQIVND (reference sequence). Trimming took 3 bases from V and 1 from J; bases not matched to a gene: 9. CDR3 residues: CASSIYGRGKSNQPQHF. CDR3 nucleotide sequence: TGTGCCAGTAGTATTTACGGCAGGGGGAAGAGCAATCAGCCCCAGCATTTT.

The chain has TRBV19 and TRBJ2-1, with TRBD2 matching over 7 bases. This CDR3 has 15 amino acids. V trimming: 4 bases; J trimming: 6 bases; junction bases outside the gene matches: 9. From germline, CDR1 is LNHDA and CDR2 SQIVND (reference sequence). CDR3 in amino acids: CASSSPGTTRNEQFF. As DNA, the CDR3 is TGTGCCAGTAGTAGCCCGGGGACTACGCGCAATGAGCAGTTCTTC.

The V call is TRBV30, the J call TRBJ2-2; 9 nucleotides match TRBD1. V was clipped by 2 bases and J by 7 bases; unmatched bases: 5. Germline CDR1 reads GTSNPN; CDR2 reads SVGIG (reference sequence). The CDR3 is made up of 14 amino acids. CDR3 in amino acids: CAWSIDRGFGELFF. Here the CDR3 DNA reads TGTGCCTGGAGTATAGACAGGGGGTTCGGGGAGCTGTTTTTT.

The chain employs TRBV7-9 and TRBJ1-6, with D possibly being TRBD1 (6 bases). Germline assignment: CDR1 SEHNR and CDR2 FQNEAQ (reference sequence). V was pared by 7 bases and J by 6 bases, with 13 bases between. The CDR3 loop spans 14 amino acids. The CDR3 reads CASTPGQSNSPLHF. The CDR3 region has the DNA TGTGCCAGCACCCCTGGACAGAGTAATTCACCCCTCCACTTT.

CDR3 DNA sequence: TGTGCCAGCAGTGCGTCCCGGGACAGGGGGCCGGCGCAGTATTTT. The encoded protein is CASSASRDRGPAQYF. The chain joins TRBV2 to TRBJ2-3; 12 bases match TRBD1. Trimming removed 4 bases from V and 10 bases from J; junction bases left unmatched: 9. This CDR3 spans 15 amino acids. Germline V CDR1 and CDR2: SNHLY, FYNNEI.

This clone was counted only a few times. The V call is TRBV6-6, the J call TRBJ1-5; D perhaps matches TRBD1 (6 bases). The germline V gene has CDR1 MNHNY and CDR2 SVGAGI (reference sequence). The CDR3 contains 15 residues. Trimming left V 0 bases short and J 6 bases short, with 12 bases between. For the CDR3, the DNA is TGTGCCAGCAGTTACTCATCAGGGGAGTTTCAGCCCCAGCATTTT. Its translation: CASSYSSGEFQPQHF.

The rearrangement joins TRBV2 to TRBJ2-7; possibly TRBD1 for D (5 bases). Germline V gene sequence: CDR1 SNHLY, CDR2 FYNNEI. The CDR3 is 14 residues long. The V end was cut by 2 bases, the J end by 5 bases, with 13 bases between. The CDR3 DNA sequence: TGTGCCAGCAGTGAAAAAGGGGCGGTCCACGAGCAGTACTTC. Amino acid sequence: CASSEKGAVHEQYF.

The chain has TRBV6-5 and TRBJ1-5; 8 bases fit TRBD1. This CDR3 region has 14 residues. V shed 6 bases, J shed 2 bases, and the junction held 3 bases outside the gene matches. The germline V gene has CDR1 MNHEY and CDR2 SVGAGI. CDR3 sequence reads: CASRGQARNQPQHF. The DNA for the CDR3 is TGTGCCAGCAGGGGACAGGCCCGCAATCAGCCCCAGCATTTT.

This chain joins TRBV2 and TRBJ2-2; 9 positions match TRBD1. This CDR3 contains 13 residues. The V segment lost 6 bases and the J segment 5 bases; nucleotides outside the gene matches: 1. CDR1 SNHLY and CDR2 FYNNEI come from the germline V gene. The CDR3 region is CASRGQGTGELFF. The CDR3 DNA reads TGTGCCAGCAGGGGACAGGGTACCGGGGAGCTGTTTTTT.

The chain joins TRBV2 to TRBJ1-5; TRBD1 is a possible D gene (5 bases). Trimming pared 5 bases from V and 9 bases from J, leaving 20 bases between. Per germline, CDR1 SNHLY and CDR2 FYNNEI. The CDR3 is 15 residues long. The CDR3 DNA sequence: TGTGCCAGCAGTATCCAAGACAGTCTCTCGACGCCCCAGCATTTT. This sequence encodes CASSIQDSLSTPQHF.

This clone has only one observation. The rearrangement uses TRBV18 and TRBJ1-3, with TRBD1 matching 8 bases. V was pared by 6 bases and J by 0 bases, with 7 bases of the junction left unmatched. The CDR3 is 16 residues long. CDR1 KGHSH and CDR2 LQKENI come from the germline V gene. The DNA of the CDR3 is TGTGCCAGCTCGCCGGACAGGGCTGTCTCTGGAAACACCATATATTTT. This sequence encodes CASSPDRAVSGNTIYF.

The rearrangement joins TRBV18 to TRBJ1-1; TRBD1 matches 8 bases. Trimming cost V 6 bases and J 1 base; bases outside gene matches: 4. The CDR3 runs to 14 residues. The germline V gene has CDR1 KGHSH and CDR2 LQKENI. DNA for the CDR3: TGTGCCAGCTCGCGACAGGGGTCGAACACTGAAGCTTTCTTT. It codes for CASSRQGSNTEAFF.

The chain employs TRBV7-2 and TRBJ1-1; no clear D. Looked up from germline, CDR1 is SGHTA and CDR2 is FQGNSA. The V end lost 5 bases, the J end lost 1 base, and 11 bases lay between the germline ends. The CDR3 spans 14 residues. This CDR3 reads CASSRKTGNTEAFF. The CDR3 coding sequence is TGTGCCAGCAGCCGAAAAACCGGGAACACTGAAGCTTTCTTT.